Presented here are 22 T cell receptor beta chains from one specimen sequenced in a study of blood T cell repertoires in COVID-19. Sequencing was performed with immunoSEQ multiplex PCR; in TCRdb, only in-frame clones are kept and a portion is missing. The repertoire has roughly 300,000 clones, approximately 87% of them found once; the top ten carry less than 15%. Sequencing input: peripheral blood. The source of these receptors is a woman aged 25 to 45 with COVID-19, enrolled during active disease.

The chain carries TRBV7-8 and TRBJ2-5, with 15 bases aligning to TRBD2. V lost 4 bases and J lost 4; bases outside the gene matches: 10. Per germline, CDR1 SGHVS and CDR2 FQNEAQ. The CDR3 consists of 18 residues. In DNA form, the CDR3 reads TGTGCCAGCAGCTCGGGACTAGCGGGGGGCATAATCCTAGAGACCCAGTACTTC. Amino acid sequence: CASSSGLAGGIILETQYF.

J is TRBJ1-1 and V is TRBV19, with TRBD1 identical over 9 bases. The V and J ends lost 3 bases and 4 bases, in that order; junction bases with no gene match: 6. Germline CDR1 LNHDA, CDR2 SQIVND (reference sequence). This CDR3 has 15 residues. Here the CDR3 reads CASSMTGGLGTEAFF. The CDR3 region has the DNA TGTGCCAGTAGTATGACAGGGGGTCTAGGCACTGAAGCTTTCTTT.

V is TRBV19 and J is TRBJ2-7, with a weak D call TRBD2 (5 bases). The V end lost 5 bases, the J end lost 3 bases, and 20 bases lay between the germline ends. Germline lookup yields CDR1 LNHDA and CDR2 SQIVND (reference sequence). The CDR3 consists of 16 residues. The CDR3 sequence is CASSPSASAAGYEQYF. Here the CDR3 DNA reads TGTGCCAGTAGTCCCAGCGCCAGCGCCGCGGGCTACGAGCAGTACTTC.

The rearrangement joins TRBV5-1 to TRBJ1-1, with 8 bases aligning to TRBD1. Losses at the gene ends were 3 bases for V and 0 bases for J; bases not matched to a gene: 4. The CDR3 is 15 residues long. Germline CDR1 is SGHRS and CDR2 is YFSETQ. CDR3 nucleotides: TGCGCCAGCAGCTCCGGGACAGGTTTGAACACTGAAGCTTTCTTT. It is translated as CASSSGTGLNTEAFF. Using reference TRBV5-1 and TRBJ1-1 for the parts outside the CDR3, the full variable domain is KAGVTQTPRYLIKTRGQQVTLSCSPISGHRSVSWYQQTPGQGLQFLFEYFSETQRNKGNFPGRFSGRQFSNSRSEMNVSTLELGDSALYLCASSSGTGLNTEAFFGQGTRLTVV.

This chain uses TRBV2 with TRBJ2-1; 13 bases are shared with TRBD2. Trimming removed 7 bases from V and 4 bases from J; junction bases left unmatched: 4. Germline assignment: CDR1 SNHLY and CDR2 FYNNEI. This CDR3 spans 15 amino acids. The CDR3 nucleotides are TGTGCCAGCAACAAGGGACTAGCGGGGTACAATGAGCAGTTCTTC. This encodes CASNKGLAGYNEQFF.

This clone was observed a handful of times. The genes are TRBV6-4 and TRBJ2-1; possibly TRBD2 for D (7 bases). The germline V and J ends were trimmed by 2 bases and 2 bases, with 10 bases remaining between them. CDR1 and CDR2 (germline): MRHNA, SNTAGT. The CDR3 sequence is 15 residues long. The CDR3 nucleotides are TGTGCCAGCAGTGACGAGGGGGGGGCCTACAATGAGCAGTTCTTC. Protein product: CASSDEGGAYNEQFF.

The rearrangement joins TRBV5-1 to TRBJ1-2, with D hard to call. This CDR3 comprises 17 residues. Trimming removed 3 bases from V and 2 bases from J, with 20 bases in between. Germline CDR1 and CDR2: SGHRS and YFSETQ. CDR3 DNA: TGCGCCAGCAGCTCTCGATGGAGGACCCTTGGGAACTATGGCTACACCTTC. Amino acids: CASSSRWRTLGNYGYTF.

In the case of this clone: At one boundary the junction diverges from the germline segment, which might be a read error. The chain uses TRBV9 and TRBJ1-3; maybe TRBD1 (5 bases). CDR3 length equals 16 residues. Germline loops: CDR1 SGDLS, CDR2 YYNGEE. The CDR3 sequence: CASSVNPWGSGTTIYF. As DNA, the CDR3 is TGTGCCAGCAGCGTAAACCCCTGGGGCTCTGGAACCACCATATATTTT.

This clone occurred a few times. The chain employs TRBV7-2 and TRBJ2-2; 9 bases are shared with TRBD1. Looked up from germline, CDR1 is SGHTA and CDR2 is FQGNSA. Trimming took 5 bases from V and 6 from J; bases not matched to a gene: 7. The CDR3 has 15 residues. The CDR3 DNA reads as TGTGCCAGCAGCCCCGGGACAGGGATTTCCGGGGAGCTGTTTTTT. Its translation: CASSPGTGISGELFF.

The rearrangement links TRBV21-1 to TRBJ2-1; the D call of TRBD2 is as the table states it, not checked on the DNA. TRBV21-1 is listed as a pseudogene. The CDR3 runs to 14 residues. In DNA, the CDR3 is TGTGCCAGCACCACAGGAGGGCCGGACAATGAGCAGTTCTTC. Protein sequence: CASTTGGPDNEQFF.

This clone came up once. This chain joins TRBV5-4 and TRBJ1-5, with 7 positions matching TRBD1. The CDR3 runs to 16 residues. J gave up 0 bases and V 1 base, and 4 bases lay outside the gene matches. CDR1 is SGHNT, CDR2 YYREEE, per germline (reference sequence). CDR3 DNA: TGTGCCAGCAGCTTGACAGGGGACGGTAGCAATCAGCCCCAGCATTTT. Translated: CASSLTGDGSNQPQHF.

This chain joins TRBV18 and TRBJ2-3; the match to TRBD2 covers 9 bases. The germline gives CDR1 KGHSH, CDR2 LQKENI. The CDR3 contains 14 residues. V gave up 3 bases and J gave up 5 bases; unmatched junction bases: 3. CDR3 nucleotide sequence: TGTGCCAGCTCACCGGGACTAGCAAAAGATACGCAGTATTTT. This encodes CASSPGLAKDTQYF. The entire variable domain, with the rest obtained from reference TRBV18 and TRBJ2-3, is as follows: NAGVMQNPRHLVRRRGQEARLRCSPMKGHSHVYWYRQLPEEGLKFMVYLQKENIIDESGMPKERFSAEFPKEGPSILRIQQVVRGDSAAYFCASSPGLAKDTQYFGPGTRLTVL.

This clone occurred once. This chain connects TRBV4-1 to TRBJ1-1, with no clear D. The length of the CDR3 is 15 residues. V lost 0 bases and J 3 bases, leaving 11 bases between the germline ends. Germline V gives CDR1 MGHRA, CDR2 YSYEKL. CDR3 protein: CASSQDTPRYTEAFF. Here the CDR3 DNA reads TGCGCCAGCAGCCAAGATACCCCCAGATACACTGAAGCTTTCTTT.

This chain connects TRBV6-5 to TRBJ1-1; D ambiguous. This CDR3 is 13 amino acids long. Trimming took 6 bases from V and 1 from J, leaving 9 bases between them. Germline CDR1 and CDR2: MNHEY and SVGAGI. CDR3 nucleotides: TGTGCCAGCAGGAGGGTTCAGAACACTGAAGCTTTCTTT. Amino acids: CASRRVQNTEAFF.

The V and J genes are TRBV10-2 and TRBJ2-4; perhaps TRBD1 as D (6 bases). V shed 5 bases and J shed 5 bases, with 10 bases lying between them. The CDR3 totals 13 residues. Looked up from germline, CDR1 is WSHSY and CDR2 is SAAADI. CDR3 nucleotide sequence: TGCGCCAGCAGTACAGGGCAGGAAAACATTCAGTACTTC. Its protein product is CASSTGQENIQYF.

The chain uses TRBV3-1 (or the pseudogene TRBV3-2) and TRBJ2-3; 9 bases align to TRBD2. This CDR3 comprises 17 residues. The junction had 13 bases not matched to a gene; V was cut back by 1 base and J by 8 bases. Germline V gene lookup returns CDR1 LGHDT and CDR2 YNNKEL (reference sequence). For the CDR3, the DNA is TGTGCCAGCAGCCAAGGAGCAAGCGGGGGGCGGGGAGGTACGCAGTATTTT. Translated, it gives CASSQGASGGRGGTQYF.

The chain is built from TRBV12-5 and TRBJ1-3; D is uncertain. V lost 6 bases, J lost 2 bases, and 17 bases lay in between. The CDR3 is made up of 16 amino acids. CDR1 and CDR2 from the germline V gene are LGHNT and FRNRAP. The CDR3 sequence is CASGRSVAGTGNTIYF. The CDR3, as DNA: TGTGCTAGTGGCCGTTCGGTCGCGGGCACTGGAAACACCATATATTTT.

The chain couples TRBV15 to TRBJ2-5; 8 nucleotides agree with TRBD2. This CDR3 is 14 amino acids long. CDR1 is LNHNV and CDR2 is YYDKDF in the germline V gene (reference sequence). Trimming at V came to 6 bases and at J to 4 bases, leaving 7 bases not matched to a gene. CDR3 sequence reads: CATSRTAGVETQYF. In DNA, the CDR3 is TGTGCCACCAGTCGGACAGCGGGGGTAGAGACCCAGTACTTC. The full variable domain, in which reference TRBV15 and TRBJ2-5 provide the parts outside the CDR3, is DAMVIQNPRYQVTQFGKPVTLSCSQTLNHNVMYWYQQKSSQAPKLLFHYYDKDFNNEADTPDNFQSRRPNTSFCFLDIRSPGLGDTAMYLCATSRTAGVETQYFGPGTRLLVL.

The chain carries TRBV28 and TRBJ1-1; D is unresolved. V lost 7 bases and J lost 0, with 9 bases in between. The germline gives CDR1 MDHEN, CDR2 SYDVKM. The CDR3 loop spans 13 amino acids. The CDR3 here is CASKRGMNTEAFF. CDR3 nucleotides: TGTGCCAGCAAAAGAGGCATGAACACTGAAGCTTTCTTT.

The chain combines TRBV19 with TRBJ1-2, with a tentative D call TRBD1 (5 bases). The CDR3 is made up of 15 amino acids. Germline V gene lookup returns CDR1 LNHDA and CDR2 SQIVND (reference sequence). The V and J ends lost 1 base and 2 bases respectively, with 11 bases between them. The CDR3 DNA reads as TGTGCCAGTAGTATAGTGCAGGGTTTGAACTATGGCTACACCTTC. Residues: CASSIVQGLNYGYTF.

J is TRBJ2-7 and V is TRBV7-9; the match to TRBD2 covers 7 bases. There are 16 residues in the CDR3. The germline V gene encodes CDR1 SEHNR and CDR2 FQNEAQ (reference sequence). V lost 2 bases to trimming and J lost 1 base; unmatched junction nucleotides: 8. The CDR3 bases are TGTGCCAGCAGCTTACACCGGGGGGACCTATCCTACGAGCAGTACTTC. This gives the protein CASSLHRGDLSYEQYF.

The chain couples TRBV28 to TRBJ2-7; the D is unclear. V lost 3 bases and J lost 4, with 10 bases in between. Looked up from germline, CDR1 is MDHEN and CDR2 is SYDVKM. The CDR3 is 13 residues long. Here the CDR3 reads CASSLSVPYEQYF. For the CDR3, the DNA is TGTGCCAGCAGTTTGAGCGTTCCTTACGAGCAGTACTTC.